Below, 5 T cell receptor beta chains from the same sample are listed, as sequenced in a study of post-analysis software for immune sequencing data. No antigens are known for them. Findings of the study overall: There were five TRBV segments more frequent in patients than controls, and TRBV5-6, TRBV5-1 and TRBV20-1 were among them.

Prepared TCR beta cDNA libraries contained unique molecular identifiers. TCRdb passed the PCR reads through MiXCR, listing each CDR3 protein once. The sample lists hundreds of thousands of distinct CDR3 sequences, 25% to 30% seen once, with more than 0.45% in the top ten. The sequencing sample was made of blood. The receptors here all came from a girl aged 5 to 17 with multiple sclerosis.

The J gene is TRBJ2-3, the V gene TRBV24-1; 10 nucleotides line up with TRBD2. This CDR3 has 14 residues. In germline, CDR1 is KGHDR, CDR2 SFDVKD. Trimming removed 8 bases from V and 5 bases from J; junction bases left unmatched: 6. CDR3 in amino acids: CATKASGSIDTQYF. CDR3 in DNA: TGTGCCACCAAGGCTAGCGGGAGTATAGATACGCAGTATTTT.

For the CDR3, the DNA is TGCAGTGCCCTAGCGGAAGGACAGGGCCACTATGGCTACACCTTC. As protein: CSALAEGQGHYGYTF. This chain connects TRBV20-1 to TRBJ1-2, with 8 bases matching TRBD1. V lost 6 bases and J lost 3; bases outside the gene matches: 12. CDR1 is DFQATT, CDR2 SNEGSKA, per germline (reference sequence). This CDR3 comprises 15 residues.

The J gene is TRBJ2-1, the V gene TRBV7-9; D is unresolved. The CDR3 length is 13 residues. Germline V lookup: CDR1 SEHNR, CDR2 FQNEAQ (reference sequence). Deletions cut 1 base from V and 7 bases from J, with 8 bases between. The CDR3 reads CASSLVRSNEQFF. CDR3 nucleotide sequence: TGTGCCAGCAGCTTAGTACGGTCGAATGAGCAGTTCTTC.

This clonotype was observed a few times. This rearrangement joins TRBV6-5 to TRBJ1-1; D might be TRBD1 (5 bases). The CDR3 has 12 residues. Germline CDR1 MNHEY, CDR2 SVGAGI. Trimming stripped 6 bases from V and 8 bases from J, with 13 bases between. This chain's CDR3 is CASSFGQGEAFF. CDR3 bases: TGTGCCAGCAGCTTCGGTCAGGGAGAAGCTTTCTTT.

The genes are TRBV7-2 and TRBJ2-7, with TRBD1 matching 10 bases. After removal of 0 bases from V and 6 bases from J, the junction contained 5 bases not matched to a gene. This CDR3 has 15 amino acids. From germline, CDR1 is SGHTA and CDR2 FQGNSA. For the CDR3, the DNA is TGTGCCAGCAGCTTAGCCGGGGGACAGGGGTTCGAGCAGTACTTC. It yields the protein CASSLAGGQGFEQYF.